This TCR beta chain was sequenced in a study of tumor-infiltrating lymphocytes in oesophageal squamous cell carcinoma. TCRdb called the PCR reads again in MiXCR, with one record for every CDR3 protein. Here the sample spans about 15,000 distinct CDR3 sequences, around 50% being singletons. The CDR3 is 13 residues long. CDR1 and CDR2 (germline): SGHTA, FQGTGA. Sample: esophageal tumor tissue. The rearrangement links TRBV7-3 to TRBJ2-6; 7 positions match TRBD2. The end of the DNA fits TRBJ2-7 better, so the J call may be wrong. The sequence came from a female donor with esophageal squamous cell carcinoma. This CDR3 is CASSVLGGGEQYF. The CDR3, as DNA: TGTGCCAGCAGCGTATTGGGGGGAGGGGAGCAGTACTTC.